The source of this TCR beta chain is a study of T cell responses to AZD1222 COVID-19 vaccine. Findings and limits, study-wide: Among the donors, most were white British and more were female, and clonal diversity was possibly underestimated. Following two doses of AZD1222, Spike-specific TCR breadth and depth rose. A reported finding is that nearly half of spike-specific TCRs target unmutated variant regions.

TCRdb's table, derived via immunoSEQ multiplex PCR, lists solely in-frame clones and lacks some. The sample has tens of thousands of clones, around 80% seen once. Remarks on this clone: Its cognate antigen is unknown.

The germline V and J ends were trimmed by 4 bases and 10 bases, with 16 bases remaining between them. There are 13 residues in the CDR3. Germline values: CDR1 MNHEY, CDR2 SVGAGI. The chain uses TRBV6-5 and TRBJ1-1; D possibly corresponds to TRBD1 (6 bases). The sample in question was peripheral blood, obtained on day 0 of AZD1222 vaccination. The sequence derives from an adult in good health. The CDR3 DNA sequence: TGTGCCAGCAGTTTTACAGGGTCAGACGGAGCTTTCTTT. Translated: CASSFTGSDGAFF.